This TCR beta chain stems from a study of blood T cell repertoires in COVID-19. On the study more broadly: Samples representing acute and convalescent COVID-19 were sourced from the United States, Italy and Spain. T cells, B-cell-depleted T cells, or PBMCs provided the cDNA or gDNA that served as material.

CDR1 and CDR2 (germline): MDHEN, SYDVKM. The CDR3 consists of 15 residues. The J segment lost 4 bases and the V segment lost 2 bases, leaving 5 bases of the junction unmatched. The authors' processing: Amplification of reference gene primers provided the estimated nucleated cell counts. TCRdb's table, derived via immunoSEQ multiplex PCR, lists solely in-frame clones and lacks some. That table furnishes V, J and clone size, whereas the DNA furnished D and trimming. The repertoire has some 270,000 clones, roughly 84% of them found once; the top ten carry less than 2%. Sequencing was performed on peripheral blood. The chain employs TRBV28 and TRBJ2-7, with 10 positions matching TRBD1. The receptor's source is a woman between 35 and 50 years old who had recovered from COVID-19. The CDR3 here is CASSLEGQGFYEQYF. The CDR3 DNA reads TGTGCCAGCAGTTTAGAGGGACAGGGGTTTTACGAGCAGTACTTC. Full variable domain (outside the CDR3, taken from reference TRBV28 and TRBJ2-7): DVKVTQSSRYLVKRTGEKVFLECVQDMDHENMFWYRQDPGLGLRLIYFSYDVKMKEKGDIPEGYSVSREKKERFSLILESASTNQTSMYLCASSLEGQGFYEQYFGPGTRLTVT.